This TCR beta chain originates from a study of blood T cell repertoires in COVID-19. Some clones are missing from TCRdb's copy, which holds only in-frame ones; the method was immunoSEQ multiplex PCR. The table has hundreds of thousands of clones, approximately 81% seen once. Germline CDR1 and CDR2: SGHTA and FQGNSA. The trim removed 3 bases at V and 6 bases at J, leaving 14 bases unmatched. This CDR3 comprises 19 residues. The sequenced sample was PBMCs or T cells enriched from blood (not recorded which). The genes are TRBV7-2 and TRBJ2-7; TRBD2 matches at 16 bases. The TCR was taken from a woman aged 50 to 60 who had recovered from COVID-19. The CDR3 DNA sequence: TGTGCCAGCAGCTTCGGGGACGGGACTAGCGGGAGGGCCGGAGGCGAGCAGTACTTC. This codes for CASSFGDGTSGRAGGEQYF.